These T cell receptor beta chains were read from a single sample in a study of blood T cell repertoires in COVID-19. The data were produced by immunoSEQ multiplex PCR, yet TCRdb's version contains in-frame clones alone and is incomplete. The sample has 100,000 to 150,000 clones; roughly 83% are singletons. The specimen sequenced was peripheral blood. The source is a woman younger than 45 who had recovered from COVID-19. CDR3s include the opening cysteine and the closing phenylalanine or tryptophan. The size of a clone is reported for some rows only, either as once, few or many, or as a class for expanded clones.

>TRBV21-1|.|TRBJ1-5
CASSQQGNQPQHF
>TRBV27|.|TRBJ1-1
CASSLGGGEAFF
>TRBV28|.|TRBJ2-7
CASSSPGIYEQYF
>TRBV6-1|.|TRBJ2-1
CASSVHSSGANHNEQFF
>TRBV6-5|.|TRBJ2-1
CASSYRQVTYNEQFF
>TRBV2|.|TRBJ1-2
CASSERGSNYGYTF
>TRBV19|.|TRBJ1-5
CASSTGGSQPQHF
>TRBV28|.|TRBJ2-1
CASSPSEVSNEQFF
>TRBV5-4|.|TRBJ2-7
CASSLAGSAYEQYF
>TRBV9|.|TRBJ2-1
CASSAFDRGDNEQFF
>TRBV24-1|.|TRBJ2-7
CATSFASGSYEQYF
>TRBV7-2|.|TRBJ2-1
CASSLQGGGAYNEQFF
>TRBV18|.|TRBJ1-5
CASSPETGGLIQPQHF
>TRBV6-5|once|TRBJ2-1
CASRLVAGGPVEQFF
>TRBV7-9|once|TRBJ1-1
CASSLMGANTEAFF
>TRBV18|.|TRBJ2-1
CASSRIRGSSYNEQFF
>TRBV20-1|once|TRBJ2-1
CSASWGQGASSEQFF
>TRBV6-5|.|TRBJ2-7
CASSRTGAGLYEQYF
>TRBV5-1|.|TRBJ2-1
CASSLTSGGVSNEQFF
>TRBV2|.|TRBJ2-5
CASSGALAGAQETQYF
>TRBV4-1|.|TRBJ1-5
CASSQGFLEGQPQHF
>TRBV27|.|TRBJ2-5
CASRYLAEPQETQYF
>TRBV24-1|.|TRBJ1-5
CAPGRANQPQHF
>TRBV28|.|TRBJ1-1
CASSTHPGTGNTEAFF